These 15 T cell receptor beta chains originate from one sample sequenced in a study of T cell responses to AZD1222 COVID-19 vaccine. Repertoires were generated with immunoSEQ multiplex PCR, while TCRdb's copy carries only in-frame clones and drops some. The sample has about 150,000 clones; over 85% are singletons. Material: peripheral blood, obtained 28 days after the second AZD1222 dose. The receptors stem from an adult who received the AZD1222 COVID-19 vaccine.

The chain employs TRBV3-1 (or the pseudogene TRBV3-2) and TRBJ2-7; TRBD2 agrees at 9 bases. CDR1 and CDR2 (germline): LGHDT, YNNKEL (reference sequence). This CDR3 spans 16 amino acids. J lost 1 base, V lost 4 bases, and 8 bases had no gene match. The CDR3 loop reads CASSPGLAGQSYEQYF. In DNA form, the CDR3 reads TGTGCCAGCAGCCCGGGACTAGCAGGGCAGTCCTACGAGCAGTACTTC.

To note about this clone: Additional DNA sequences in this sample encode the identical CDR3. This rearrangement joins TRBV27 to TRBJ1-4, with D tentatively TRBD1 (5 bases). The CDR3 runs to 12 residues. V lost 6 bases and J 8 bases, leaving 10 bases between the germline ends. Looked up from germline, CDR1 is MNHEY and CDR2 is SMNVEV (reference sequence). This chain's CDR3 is CASRGVGEKLFF. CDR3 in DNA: TGTGCCAGCAGGGGGGTGGGGGAAAAACTGTTTTTT.

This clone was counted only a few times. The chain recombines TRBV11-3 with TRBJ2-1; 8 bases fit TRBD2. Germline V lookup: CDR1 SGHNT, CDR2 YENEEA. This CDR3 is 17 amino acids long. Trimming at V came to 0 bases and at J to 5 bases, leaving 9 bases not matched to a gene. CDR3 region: CASSLDQSGLVNNEQFF. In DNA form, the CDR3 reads TGTGCCAGCAGCTTAGATCAATCGGGACTAGTCAACAATGAGCAGTTCTTC.

Here the CDR3 DNA reads TGTGCCAGCAGCACCCTACGGTCCGCTAATGAAAAACTGTTTTTT. Protein sequence: CASSTLRSANEKLFF. This chain joins TRBV3-1 (or the pseudogene TRBV3-2) and TRBJ1-4; the D is unclear. This CDR3 contains 15 residues. From germline, CDR1 is LGHDT and CDR2 YNNKEL (reference sequence). Between the trimmed V and J ends, which lost 5 bases and 3 bases, there was a span of 13 bases.

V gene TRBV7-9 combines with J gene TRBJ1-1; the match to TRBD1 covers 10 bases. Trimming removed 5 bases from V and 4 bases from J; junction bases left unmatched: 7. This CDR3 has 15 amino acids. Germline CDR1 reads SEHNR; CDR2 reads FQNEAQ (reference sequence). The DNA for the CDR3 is TGTGCCAGCAGCACCCGTGGGACAGGGGTCACTGAAGCTTTCTTT. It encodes CASSTRGTGVTEAFF.

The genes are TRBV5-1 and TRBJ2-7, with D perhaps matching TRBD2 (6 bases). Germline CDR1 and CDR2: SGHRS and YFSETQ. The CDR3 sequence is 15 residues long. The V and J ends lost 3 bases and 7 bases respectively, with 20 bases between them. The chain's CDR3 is CASSSLGGAQVEQYF. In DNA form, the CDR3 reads TGCGCCAGCAGCTCCCTTGGCGGGGCCCAGGTAGAGCAGTACTTC. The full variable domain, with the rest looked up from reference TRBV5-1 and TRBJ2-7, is KAGVTQTPRYLIKTRGQQVTLSCSPISGHRSVSWYQQTPGQGLQFLFEYFSETQRNKGNFPGRFSGRQFSNSRSEMNVSTLELGDSALYLCASSSLGGAQVEQYFGPGTRLTVT.

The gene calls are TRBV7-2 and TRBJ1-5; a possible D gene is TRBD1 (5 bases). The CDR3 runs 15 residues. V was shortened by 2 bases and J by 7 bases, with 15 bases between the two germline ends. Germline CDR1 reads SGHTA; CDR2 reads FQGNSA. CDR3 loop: CASSLRGSHGQPQHF. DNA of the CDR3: TGTGCCAGCAGCTTAAGGGGTAGTCACGGGCAGCCCCAGCATTTT. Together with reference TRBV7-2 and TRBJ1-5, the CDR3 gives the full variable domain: GAGVSQSPSNKVTEKGKDVELRCDPISGHTALYWYRQSLGQGLEFLIYFQGNSAPDKSGLPSDRFSAERTGGSVSTLTIQRTQQEDSAVYLCASSLRGSHGQPQHFGDGTRLSIL.

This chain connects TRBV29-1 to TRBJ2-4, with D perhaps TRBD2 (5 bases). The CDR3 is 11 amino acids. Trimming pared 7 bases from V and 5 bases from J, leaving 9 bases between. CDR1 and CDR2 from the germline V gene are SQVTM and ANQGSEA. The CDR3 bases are TGCAGCGCGAGGGCGGAAAACATTCAGTACTTC. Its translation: CSARAENIQYF.

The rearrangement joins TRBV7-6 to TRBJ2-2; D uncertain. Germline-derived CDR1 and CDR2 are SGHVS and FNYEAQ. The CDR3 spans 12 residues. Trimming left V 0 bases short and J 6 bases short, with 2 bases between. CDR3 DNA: TGTGCCAGCAGCTTAGCGGCCGGGGAGCTGTTTTTT. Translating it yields CASSLAAGELFF.

CDR3 sequence: CASSSGAGGGNQPQHF. The CDR3 nucleotides are TGTGCCAGCAGCTCTGGGGCCGGGGGTGGCAATCAGCCCCAGCATTTT. This rearrangement joins TRBV9 to TRBJ1-5; D possibly corresponds to TRBD1 (5 bases). Trimming shortened V by 4 bases and J by 2 bases, and 16 bases separated the two germline ends. Per the germline V gene, CDR1 is SGDLS and CDR2 is YYNGEE. The CDR3 consists of 16 residues.

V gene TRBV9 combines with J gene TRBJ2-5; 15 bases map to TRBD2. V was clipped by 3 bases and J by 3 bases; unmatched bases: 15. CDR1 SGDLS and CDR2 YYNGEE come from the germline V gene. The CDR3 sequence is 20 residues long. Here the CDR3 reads CASSALRMGLAGGRKETQYF. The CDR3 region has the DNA TGTGCCAGCAGCGCCCTACGCATGGGACTAGCGGGAGGCCGAAAAGAGACCCAGTACTTC.

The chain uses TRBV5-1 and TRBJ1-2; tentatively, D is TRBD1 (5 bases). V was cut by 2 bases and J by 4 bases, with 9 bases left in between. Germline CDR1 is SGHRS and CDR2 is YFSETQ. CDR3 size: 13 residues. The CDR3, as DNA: TGCGCCAGCAGCTTATGGGGCAGCTATGGCTACACCTTC. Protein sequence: CASSLWGSYGYTF.

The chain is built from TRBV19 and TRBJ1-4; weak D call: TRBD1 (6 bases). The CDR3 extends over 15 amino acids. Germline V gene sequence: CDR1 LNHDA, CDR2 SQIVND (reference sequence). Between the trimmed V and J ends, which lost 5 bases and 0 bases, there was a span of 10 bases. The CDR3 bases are TGTGCCAGTAGTTTGGGACATCCAACTAATGAAAAACTGTTTTTT. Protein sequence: CASSLGHPTNEKLFF.

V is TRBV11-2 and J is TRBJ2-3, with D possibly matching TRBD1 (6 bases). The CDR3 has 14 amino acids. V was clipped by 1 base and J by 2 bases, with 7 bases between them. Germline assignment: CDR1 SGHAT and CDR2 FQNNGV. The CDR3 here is CASSLGQATDTQYF. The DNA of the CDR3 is TGTGCCAGCAGCTTAGGACAGGCCACAGATACGCAGTATTTT.

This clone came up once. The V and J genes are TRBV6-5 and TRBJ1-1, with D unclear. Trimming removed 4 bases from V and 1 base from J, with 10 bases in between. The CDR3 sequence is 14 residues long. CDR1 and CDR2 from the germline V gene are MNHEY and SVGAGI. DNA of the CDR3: TGTGCCAGCAGTTCCGGAGCTGCGAACACTGAAGCTTTCTTT. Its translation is CASSSGAANTEAFF.